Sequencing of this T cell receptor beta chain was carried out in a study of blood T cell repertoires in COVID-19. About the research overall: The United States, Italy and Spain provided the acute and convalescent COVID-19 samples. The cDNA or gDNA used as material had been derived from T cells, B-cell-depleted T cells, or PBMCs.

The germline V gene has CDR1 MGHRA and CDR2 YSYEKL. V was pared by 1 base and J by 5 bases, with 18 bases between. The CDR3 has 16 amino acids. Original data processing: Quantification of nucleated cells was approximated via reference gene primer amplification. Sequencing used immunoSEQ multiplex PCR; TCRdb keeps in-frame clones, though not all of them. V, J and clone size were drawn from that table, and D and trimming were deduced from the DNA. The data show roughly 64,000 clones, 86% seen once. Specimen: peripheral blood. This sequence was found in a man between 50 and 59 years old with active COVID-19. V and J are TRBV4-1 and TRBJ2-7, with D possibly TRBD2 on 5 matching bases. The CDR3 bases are TGCGCCAGCAGCCAAGGTGCACGGCGGGCCTTCCACGAGCAGTACTTC. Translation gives CASSQGARRAFHEQYF.